The 2 T cell receptor beta chains listed next were all sequenced from one sample in a study of tumor-infiltrating lymphocytes in primary liver carcinoma. TCR beta cDNA came from approximately 540 ng total RNA, primed with a constant-region primer. For TCR beta, libraries were produced by three nested multiplex PCR rounds using slightly modified ARM-PCR. PCR rounds one and two used TRBV1-TRBV30 forward primers with a C-beta reverse primer for around 10 cycles each. Each CDR3 protein is one row after TCRdb ran MiXCR on the multiplex PCR reads. The sample lists over 100,000 distinct CDR3 sequences, 65% to 75% occurring once. The tissue used was unsorted bulk material of roughly 17-34 mg. RNA and DNA were co-extracted from it with the AllPrep DNA/RNA mini kit. Sequences were obtained from tumor-adjacent normal liver tissue. These receptors all stem from a woman aged 60-70 years with primary liver carcinoma and hepatitis B virus infection.

This clonotype was detected a few times. V usage is TRBV28 and J usage is TRBJ2-4, with D unresolved. Looked up from germline, CDR1 is MDHEN and CDR2 is SYDVKM. Deletions cut 4 bases from V and 2 bases from J, with 12 bases between. The CDR3 sequence is 15 residues long. The CDR3 is CASSSPWLPKNIQYF. For the CDR3, the DNA is TGTGCCAGCAGTTCGCCCTGGTTGCCCAAAAACATTCAGTACTTC.

A note on this clonotype: A read error may be the cause here, since a much bigger clone is one base away. The chain recombines TRBV7-9 with TRBJ2-1; 7 nucleotides align to TRBD2. V was pared by 5 bases and J by 2 bases, with 18 bases of the junction left unmatched. The CDR3 covers 19 residues. CDR1 and CDR2 from the germline V gene are SEHNR and FQNEAQ (reference sequence). The CDR3 reads CASSPSALARGVAYNEQFF. The CDR3, as DNA: TGTGCCAGCAGCCCATCGGCACTAGCGAGAGGTGTAGCCTACAATGAGCAGTTCTTC.